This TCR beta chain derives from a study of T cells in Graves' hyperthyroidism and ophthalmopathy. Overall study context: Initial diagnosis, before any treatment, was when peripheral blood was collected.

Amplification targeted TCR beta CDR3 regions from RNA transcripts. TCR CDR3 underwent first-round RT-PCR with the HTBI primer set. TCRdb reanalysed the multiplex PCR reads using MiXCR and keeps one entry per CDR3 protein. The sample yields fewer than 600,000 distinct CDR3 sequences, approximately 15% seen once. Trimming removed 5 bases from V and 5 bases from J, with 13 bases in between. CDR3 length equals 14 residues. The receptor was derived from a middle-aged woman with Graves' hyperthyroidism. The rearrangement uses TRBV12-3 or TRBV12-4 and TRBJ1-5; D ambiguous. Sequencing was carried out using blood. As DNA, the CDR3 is TGTGCCAGCAGTCCTCCCCTCGGGGATCAGCCCCAGCATTTT. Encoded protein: CASSPPLGDQPQHF.